This T cell receptor beta chain came from a study of neurological immune-mediated disorders. The method for making cDNA was 5'RACE, and it used 10-nucleotide random UMIs. TCRdb called the 5' RACE reads again in MiXCR, with one record for every CDR3 protein. The table lists some 87,000 distinct CDR3 sequences, 5.8% of them singletons. This clonotype has a count of ten or more. Antigen specificity is unknown. Time point indicated: longitudinal time-point 2. CDR3 length equals 16 residues. Per the germline V gene, CDR1 is DFQATT and CDR2 is SNEGSKA (reference sequence). The ends lost 6 bases at V and 0 bases at J; junction bases unmatched: 10. Notes on the study in general: Private repertoires in all groups were suggested by the absence of shared CDR3 amino acid sequences among expanded clones across subjects.

The J gene is TRBJ2-3, the V gene TRBV20-1, with TRBD1 matching 9 bases. This sequence was found in a woman aged 55-75 years with multiple sclerosis. Sequencing input: PBMCs. This chain's CDR3 is CSATGGLTSSTDTQYF. For the CDR3, the DNA is TGCAGTGCAACAGGGGGCTTAACCTCTAGCACAGATACGCAGTATTTT.